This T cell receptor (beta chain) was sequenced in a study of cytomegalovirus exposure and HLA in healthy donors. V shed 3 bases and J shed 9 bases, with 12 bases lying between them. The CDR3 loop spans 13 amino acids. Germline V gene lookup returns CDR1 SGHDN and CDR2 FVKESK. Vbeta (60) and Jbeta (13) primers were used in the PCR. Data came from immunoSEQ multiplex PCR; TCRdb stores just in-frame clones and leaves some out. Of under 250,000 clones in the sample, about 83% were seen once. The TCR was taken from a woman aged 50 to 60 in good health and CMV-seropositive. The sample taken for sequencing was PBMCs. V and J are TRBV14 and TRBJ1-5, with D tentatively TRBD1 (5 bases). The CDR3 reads CASSQGRTMPQHF. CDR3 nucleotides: TGTGCCAGCAGCCAGGGACGGACTATGCCCCAGCATTTT.